These 7 T cell receptor beta chains originate from one sample sequenced in a study of T cells expressing NK-cell markers. Reprocessing the 5' RACE reads, TCRdb reports a single entry for every CDR3 protein and omits DNA. This sample's table reports 450,000 to 600,000 distinct CDR3 sequences. The material sequenced was blood T cells: a sorted CD56 or NKG2C T cell subset, CD4+ or CD8+ T cells, or bulk PBMC T cells (not recorded which). The receptors shown here come from a man between 18 and 29 years old in good health.

V usage is TRBV7-2 and J usage is TRBJ2-4. This CDR3 comprises 16 residues. Germline V gives CDR1 SGHTA, CDR2 FQGNSA. The CDR3 is CASSKETTIAKNIQYF.

The V and J genes are TRBV6-1 and TRBJ2-1; TCRdb's D call, TRBD2, is unchecked because there is no DNA. The CDR3 is 13 amino acids. The germline CDR1 and CDR2 sequences are MNHNS and SASEGT. The CDR3 sequence is CASRVGLAGEQFF.

J is TRBJ2-5 and V is TRBV7-9; the TRBD1 assignment by TCRdb is unverifiable without DNA. Per germline, CDR1 SEHNR and CDR2 FQNEAQ (reference sequence). This CDR3 has 16 amino acids. The CDR3 loop is CASSFRGGRIQETQYF.

The CDR3 sequence: CASSLDRVWDEKLFF. The chain joins TRBV12-3 or TRBV12-4 to TRBJ1-4; the TCRdb D gene call, TRBD1, has no DNA to confirm it. This CDR3 is 15 amino acids long.

The chain uses TRBV6-2 or TRBV6-3 and TRBJ2-4; TCRdb selects TRBD2, and the lack of DNA leaves this call unchecked. This CDR3 has 15 residues. CDR1 is MNHEY and CDR2 is SVGEGT in the germline V gene. The CDR3 sequence is CASSYSGSAKNIQYF.

This chain uses TRBV7-9 with TRBJ2-1; TCRdb indicates TRBD2, and absent DNA this call remains unverified. The CDR3 covers 16 residues. The V gene's germline CDR1 is SEHNR and CDR2 FQNEAQ (reference sequence). CDR3 in amino acids: CASRPLTGPLANEQFF.

V is TRBV29-1 and J is TRBJ2-3; absent DNA, TCRdb's TRBD1 call cannot be checked. Germline CDR1 is SQVTM and CDR2 is ANQGSEA. This CDR3 has 15 residues. CDR3 sequence reads: CSVAWTGTGTDTQYF.